The text below deals with one TCR beta chain. This clonotype occurred a few times. What this receptor recognizes is not known. The sample holds no much larger clone one base away, and base qualities are not on file. The sample comes from a study of T-cell memory formation after mild COVID-19 (dated by TCRdb to the early 2020s). About the study as a whole: TCR sequence clusters from the two donors were largely donor specific. T-cell clones expanding and contracting after mild COVID-19 in two donors were tracked by longitudinal TCRalpha and TCRbeta repertoire sequencing. Two young, previously healthy adult volunteers, one female and one male, were included in the cohort. On the study overall, not on this receptor specifically: Contracting CD4+ clones were found mainly in CM and EM memory subsets, while CD8+ clones were enriched in EMRA. The study included only a couple of mild cases, and larger cohorts that include severe cases with pre-infection samples were judged to be necessary. Some responding clones were detected in pre-infection memory, suggesting pre-existing cross-reactive memory T cells joined the SARS-CoV-2 response. SARS-CoV-2 specificity was not confirmed for the second-wave clones peaking on day 37. Clones that contracted from day 15 to 85 showed balanced CD4/CD8 phenotypes, whereas a second wave of clones that expanded from day 15 to 37 leaned towards CD4+.

The run used an Illumina NovaSeq 6000. TCRalpha and TCRbeta cDNA libraries were constructed by 5'RACE with constant-segment primers, with sample barcodes and unique molecular identifiers being introduced. Trizol reagent was used to extract RNA from every sample. Library amplification was performed in two PCR steps, and a second sample barcode and Illumina TruSeq adapters were introduced in the second step. Sequencing of the libraries was done on an Illumina NovaSeq, producing 2 x 150 bp paired-end reads. The study's processing was this. Demultiplexing of reads and collapsing into UMI-guided consensus sequences were performed with migec v1.2.7. Using mixcr v2.1.11, UMI consensuses were aligned to TRA and TRB V and J templates and then assembled into clonotypes. A clonotype was counted as expanded or contracted only if both edgeR and NoisET called the change significant, with noise models trained on biological replicates. For edgeR calls, the thresholds were a false discovery rate-adjusted p below 0.01 and a log2 fold-change of 1. PCA with hierarchical clustering of max-normalized trajectories of the 1000 most abundant clonotypes was used as exploratory dynamics analysis. Separately sequenced CD4+ and CD8+ repertoires were used to assign the CD4 or CD8 phenotype of responding clones. The public reads were reprocessed in TCRdb via fastp at Q25 and MiXCR, keeping in-frame beta chains. All rows with the same CDR3 protein become a single entry with the most common DNA and genes. TCRdb, not the original authors, processed these V and J calls. The sample includes about 250,000 distinct CDR3 sequences, with roughly 18% observed a single time. 20% to 25% of the sample belongs to the ten largest clones.

PBMCs were isolated by Ficoll-Paque density gradient centrifugation. The germline V gene yields SNHLY for CDR1 and FYNNEI for CDR2. V lost 10 bases and J lost 5 bases, and the count of bases not matched to a germline gene is 9. Taken from cysteine to phenylalanine, the CDR3 has 15 residues. Only the CDR3 DNA is retained, 45 bases long and in frame from the first base. Sequencing used PBMCs or a T cell subset sorted from them (not recorded which). Recombination connected TRBV2 to TRBJ2-2, with 11 bases in between that match TRBD2. This TCR was recovered from a young man who had mild COVID-19 (a few samples of this study predate the infection). The sample titles of this study are shuffled in the database, so cell type and time point are left out; the donor was told from shared clones. The DNA reads TGTGCCACCGCTAGCGGGGGGACCGGAACCGGGGAGCTGTTTTTT. Its protein product is CATASGGTGTGELFF.